A single sample gave rise to the 21 T cell receptor beta chains below, sequenced in a study of tumor-infiltrating lymphocytes in localized non-small cell lung cancer. Some clones are missing from TCRdb's copy, which holds only in-frame ones; the method was immunoSEQ multiplex PCR. The sample carries around 15,000 clones, roughly 70% recorded once. Sequencing was done on a sample of lung tumor tissue. These receptors were obtained from a human donor with non-small cell lung cancer.

The chain recombines TRBV30 with TRBJ2-3, with 10 positions matching TRBD2. J lost 3 bases, V lost 6 bases, and 3 bases had no gene match. The CDR3 is 13 amino acids. In germline, CDR1 is GTSNPN, CDR2 SVGIG (reference sequence). DNA of the CDR3: TGTGCCTGCGCAGCGGGAGGGACAGATACGCAGTATTTT. Amino acid sequence: CACAAGGTDTQYF.

V and J are TRBV30 and TRBJ2-7; 7 positions agree with TRBD1. The trim removed 1 base at V and 2 bases at J, leaving 8 bases unmatched. This CDR3 region has 15 residues. Germline CDR1 GTSNPN, CDR2 SVGIG (reference sequence). As DNA, the CDR3 is TGTGCCTGGAGTGCCTATTCGGACAGGACCTACGAGCAGTACTTC. Translating gives CAWSAYSDRTYEQYF.

The V gene is TRBV2, the J gene TRBJ2-1; 13 nucleotides align to TRBD2. V dropped 4 bases and J dropped 7; count of bases not matched to a gene: 1. Germline V gives CDR1 SNHLY, CDR2 FYNNEI. This CDR3 spans 14 amino acids. The CDR3 spells CASSGTSGRNEQFF. CDR3 nucleotide sequence: TGTGCCAGCAGTGGGACTAGCGGGAGAAATGAGCAGTTCTTC.

This clone appeared a single time. The genes are TRBV5-1 and TRBJ2-1; D assignment may be TRBD1 or TRBD2 (6 bases each). CDR3 length: 13 residues. Germline V gene sequence: CDR1 SGHRS, CDR2 YFSETQ. Trimming cost V 0 bases and J 8 bases, with 9 bases left between them. CDR3 protein: CASSLEGGDEQFF. CDR3 nucleotides: TGCGCCAGCAGCTTGGAGGGGGGCGATGAGCAGTTCTTC.

By share of the sample, this clone is medium-sized (0.01 to 0.1%). The chain recombines TRBV30 with TRBJ2-7; D perhaps matches TRBD1 (6 bases). In germline, CDR1 is GTSNPN, CDR2 SVGIG (reference sequence). The ends were cut back, 4 bases at V and 2 bases at J, with 9 bases in the middle. This CDR3 has 12 residues. CDR3 region: CAWNRETYEQYF. The CDR3 region has the DNA TGTGCCTGGAACAGGGAAACCTACGAGCAGTACTTC.

The chain has TRBV19 and TRBJ1-4, with D perhaps TRBD1 (5 bases). Per germline, CDR1 LNHDA and CDR2 SQIVND (reference sequence). V was shortened by 9 bases and J by 3 bases, with 11 bases between the two germline ends. The CDR3 has 13 residues. CDR3 sequence reads: CASAGGANEKLFF. In DNA form, the CDR3 reads TGTGCCAGCGCTGGGGGGGCTAATGAAAAACTGTTTTTT.

J is TRBJ1-1 and V is TRBV10-1; a weak D match, TRBD1 (5 bases). The germline CDR1 and CDR2 sequences are WNHNN and SYGVQD (reference sequence). This CDR3 comprises 17 residues. The V and J ends lost 4 bases and 1 base respectively, with 19 bases between them. The CDR3 here is CASSAQGRAGWNTEAFF. The CDR3 bases are TGCGCCAGCAGTGCCCAAGGAAGGGCAGGGTGGAACACTGAAGCTTTCTTT.

The genes are TRBV28 and TRBJ1-4, with a weak D call TRBD1 (5 bases). Looked up from germline, CDR1 is MDHEN and CDR2 is SYDVKM. The V end lost 5 bases, the J end lost 15 bases, and 16 bases lay between the germline ends. The CDR3 runs to 12 residues. The CDR3 loop reads CASSAPGEGVFF. CDR3 sequence (DNA): TGTGCCAGCAGTGCCCCCGGGGAAGGGGTGTTTTTT.

The CDR3 DNA reads as TGTGCCAGCAGTTTACGACCTCCGAATGAGCAGTTCTTC. Residues: CASSLRPPNEQFF. The chain couples TRBV27 to TRBJ2-1, with D unclear. Germline CDR1 and CDR2: MNHEY and SMNVEV (reference sequence). Trimming took off 2 bases at V and 7 bases at J, with 9 bases between the two ends. This CDR3 spans 13 amino acids.

The chain has TRBV6-5 and TRBJ2-7, with D unresolved. Germline V CDR1 and CDR2: MNHEY, SVGAGI. This CDR3 spans 14 amino acids. Trimming took off 6 bases at V and 0 bases at J, with 12 bases between the two ends. The CDR3: CASRRTASSYEQYF. The CDR3 DNA reads as TGTGCCAGCAGGAGGACGGCCAGCTCCTACGAGCAGTACTTC.

This sequence joins TRBV9 and TRBJ2-2; D is perhaps TRBD1 (6 bases). The germline CDR1 and CDR2 sequences are SGDLS and YYNGEE. Trimming took off 6 bases at V and 2 bases at J, with 17 bases between the two ends. This CDR3 comprises 16 residues. The CDR3 sequence: CASTETGTSNTGELFF. In DNA form, the CDR3 reads TGTGCCAGCACCGAAACCGGGACATCAAACACCGGGGAGCTGTTTTTT.

The chain recombines TRBV5-1 with TRBJ2-1, with 11 bases identical to TRBD2. The CDR3 runs to 16 residues. J gave up 4 bases and V 3 bases, and 6 bases lay outside the gene matches. In germline, CDR1 is SGHRS, CDR2 YFSETQ. The CDR3 spells CASSSVAGGSYNEQFF. The CDR3 region has the DNA TGCGCCAGCAGCTCTGTAGCGGGAGGGAGTTACAATGAGCAGTTCTTC.

The rearrangement joins TRBV5-6 to TRBJ1-1; D call uncertain. V lost 0 bases and J 0 bases, leaving 3 bases between the germline ends. This CDR3 is built from 13 residues. The germline gives CDR1 SGHDT, CDR2 YYEEEE. The CDR3 coding sequence is TGTGCCAGCAGCTTGGGGCTGAACACTGAAGCTTTCTTT. This encodes CASSLGLNTEAFF.

This rearrangement joins TRBV28 to TRBJ1-4, with TRBD1 matching 7 bases. The CDR3 loop spans 14 amino acids. V was pared by 3 bases and J by 10 bases, with 8 bases of the junction left unmatched. Looked up from germline, CDR1 is MDHEN and CDR2 is SYDVKM. CDR3 loop: CASSLMRGQGKLFF. The CDR3 nucleotides read TGTGCCAGCAGTTTGATGAGGGGGCAGGGAAAACTGTTTTTT.

The CDR3: CASSNSGGSNIQYF. The CDR3 coding sequence is TGTGCCAGCAGTAATAGCGGGGGGTCAAACATTCAGTACTTC. The V and J genes are TRBV7-2 and TRBJ2-4; 10 bases align to TRBD2. The CDR3 runs 14 residues. V lost 6 bases and J lost 6; bases outside the gene matches: 5. The germline gives CDR1 SGHTA, CDR2 FQGNSA.

This chain uses TRBV5-5 with TRBJ1-5; D gene uncertain. The CDR3 runs to 15 residues. Germline-derived CDR1 and CDR2 are SGHKS and YYEKEE (reference sequence). V lost 2 bases and J lost 4, with 13 bases in between. This CDR3 reads CASSLNPGSNQPQHF. Here the CDR3 DNA reads TGTGCCAGCAGCTTAAATCCAGGCTCGAATCAGCCCCAGCATTTT.

The V call is TRBV2, the J call TRBJ1-2; D possibly corresponds to TRBD1 (5 bases). Per the germline V gene, CDR1 is SNHLY and CDR2 is FYNNEI. Trimming took off 6 bases at V and 4 bases at J, with 12 bases between the two ends. The CDR3 loop spans 13 amino acids. CDR3 sequence: CASRPREVYGYTF. In nucleotides, the CDR3 is TGTGCCAGCAGGCCCAGGGAAGTCTATGGCTACACCTTC.

V gene TRBV7-2 combines with J gene TRBJ1-5; D unresolved. The CDR3 has 14 amino acids. V lost 4 bases, J lost 6 bases, and 13 bases lay in between. Germline CDR1 is SGHTA and CDR2 is FQGNSA. The CDR3 region is CASSWAAAGQPQHF. Written as DNA, the CDR3 is TGTGCCAGCAGCTGGGCGGCAGCGGGTCAGCCCCAGCATTTT.

This sequence joins TRBV5-1 and TRBJ2-2, with 14 bases identical to TRBD2. The junction had 7 bases not matched to a gene; V was cut back by 4 bases and J by 2 bases. CDR1 and CDR2 (germline): SGHRS, YFSETQ. The CDR3 is 18 residues long. The CDR3 DNA is TGCGCCAGCAGCCCCCGGACTAGCGGGGGGAGCAACACCGGGGAGCTGTTTTTT. Translating gives CASSPRTSGGSNTGELFF. Full variable domain (rest looked up from reference TRBV5-1 and TRBJ2-2): KAGVTQTPRYLIKTRGQQVTLSCSPISGHRSVSWYQQTPGQGLQFLFEYFSETQRNKGNFPGRFSGRQFSNSRSEMNVSTLELGDSALYLCASSPRTSGGSNTGELFFGEGSRLTVL.

The chain couples TRBV4-1 to TRBJ1-2; 8 positions match TRBD1. The CDR3 totals 14 residues. The germline V gene has CDR1 MGHRA and CDR2 YSYEKL. Trimming cost V 4 bases and J 3 bases; bases outside gene matches: 4. CDR3 coding DNA: TGCGCCAGCAGCCCCGGACAGGGCGACTATGGCTACACCTTC. Amino acids: CASSPGQGDYGYTF.

The gene calls are TRBV13 and TRBJ1-5; tentative D call: TRBD1 (5 bases). The CDR3 is 16 residues long. Germline assignment: CDR1 PRHDT and CDR2 FYEKMQ (reference sequence). V was pared by 5 bases and J by 1 base, with 15 bases between. This chain's CDR3 is CASSPGGGRSNQPQHF. CDR3 sequence (DNA): TGTGCCAGCAGCCCCGGGGGAGGGAGAAGCAATCAGCCCCAGCATTTT. Together with reference TRBV13 and TRBJ1-5, the CDR3 gives the full variable domain: AAGVIQSPRHLIKEKRETATLKCYPIPRHDTVYWYQQGPGQDPQFLISFYEKMQSDKGSIPDRFSAQQFSDYHSELNMSSLELGDSALYFCASSPGGGRSNQPQHFGDGTRLSIL.